This T cell receptor beta chain was obtained from a study of shared clonotypes between healthy human individuals. Measured with immunoSEQ multiplex PCR; TCRdb has only the in-frame clones, and not every one. The sample yields fewer than 500,000 clones, about 75% seen once. Regarding the study as a whole: Apart from blood, nothing was sampled; tissue repertoires likely differ.

As for this clone: The antigen is undetermined.

CDR3 size: 13 residues. V was trimmed by 1 base and J by 4 bases, leaving 8 bases between them. Germline CDR1 and CDR2: SGHDT and YYEEEE. The clonotype was recovered from a woman aged 40 to 49 in good health. Some clones in this sample may be carry-over from other donors' samples. This chain links TRBV5-6 with TRBJ2-5; possibly TRBD2 for D (5 bases). Source material: PBMCs. In DNA form, the CDR3 reads TGTGCCAGCAGCTTGAGTCTAGCAGAGACCCAGTACTTC. Its translation: CASSLSLAETQYF. Combining the CDR3 with reference TRBV5-6 and TRBJ2-5 gives the whole variable domain DAGVTQSPTHLIKTRGQQVTLRCSPKSGHDTVSWYQQALGQGPQFIFQYYEEEERQRGNFPDRFSGHQFPNYSSELNVNALLLGDSALYLCASSLSLAETQYFGPGTRLLVL.